The 20 T cell receptor beta chains in this list originate from one sample, sequenced in a study of blood T cell repertoires in COVID-19. TCRdb's copy holds only in-frame clones and misses some; the assay was immunoSEQ multiplex PCR. The repertoire holds about 350,000 clones, over 75% seen once, with less than 6% in the top ten. Input material: PBMCs or T cells enriched from blood (not recorded which). These TCRs come from a woman under 40 who had recovered from COVID-19.

The V gene is TRBV5-4, the J gene TRBJ2-2, with D possibly matching TRBD2 (6 bases). With 0 bases removed from V and 6 bases from J, the gap between germline ends came to 18 bases. CDR3 length: 17 amino acids. In germline, CDR1 is SGHNT, CDR2 YYREEE (reference sequence). In DNA form, the CDR3 reads TGTGCCAGCAGCTTGGCCCTCGGGAGCATAGGGGCCGGGGAGCTGTTTTTT. As protein: CASSLALGSIGAGELFF.

The rearrangement joins TRBV19 to TRBJ2-7; D gene unclear. Between the trimmed V and J ends, which lost 3 bases and 1 base, there was a span of 19 bases. Germline CDR1 reads LNHDA; CDR2 reads SQIVND (reference sequence). The CDR3 loop spans 17 amino acids. CDR3 protein: CASSIAAAQDWSYEQYF. For the CDR3, the DNA is TGTGCCAGTAGTATTGCGGCAGCCCAAGATTGGTCCTACGAGCAGTACTTC.

On this clone itself: Relative to the germline gene, one junction end is altered; a read error may explain this. The chain combines TRBV18 with TRBJ1-2; 7 bases are a match to TRBD1. Germline CDR1 is KGHSH and CDR2 is LQKENI. The CDR3 is 14 residues long. CDR3 sequence reads: CASLPPGQIYGYTF. The CDR3 bases are TGTGCCAGCTTACCACCGGGACAGATCTATGGCTACACCTTC.

This clone was picked up a small number of times. V usage is TRBV15 and J usage is TRBJ1-6; D is undetermined. CDR1 is LNHNV and CDR2 is YYDKDF in the germline V gene (reference sequence). This CDR3 has 15 amino acids. Trimming shortened V by 4 bases and J by 11 bases, and 18 bases separated the two germline ends. The CDR3, as DNA: TGTGCCACCAGCAAGGCCAGCGGGAGTCTGGCACCCCTCCACTTT. Translation gives CATSKASGSLAPLHF.

This chain joins TRBV4-1 and TRBJ2-1; a possible D gene is TRBD2 (6 bases). The germline V and J ends were trimmed by 4 bases and 9 bases, with 19 bases remaining between them. Germline lookup yields CDR1 MGHRA and CDR2 YSYEKL. This CDR3 is 15 amino acids long. This CDR3 reads CASSPPPGVVVEQFF. CDR3 bases: TGCGCCAGCAGCCCCCCACCGGGAGTTGTTGTTGAGCAGTTCTTC.

This clone was detected a few times. The chain employs TRBV30 and TRBJ1-3; D gene ambiguous. CDR3 length: 15 amino acids. V was cut by 2 bases and J by 7 bases, with 18 bases left in between. Germline V gives CDR1 GTSNPN, CDR2 SVGIG (reference sequence). CDR3 protein: CAWSFTTDNANTIYF. CDR3 DNA: TGTGCCTGGAGTTTTACCACAGACAACGCGAACACCATATATTTT.

This clone was detected only once. This chain joins TRBV7-2 and TRBJ2-5, with TRBD2 identical over 7 bases. CDR1 is SGHTA, CDR2 FQGNSA, per germline. CDR3 length equals 15 residues. V lost 5 bases to trimming and J lost 5 bases; unmatched junction nucleotides: 11. The chain's CDR3 is CASSPRRLARETQYF. The DNA of the CDR3 is TGTGCCAGCAGCCCTAGGAGACTAGCTAGGGAGACCCAGTACTTC.

This chain connects TRBV6-6 to TRBJ1-2; D might be TRBD1 (6 bases). Per germline, CDR1 MNHNY and CDR2 SVGAGI (reference sequence). CDR3 length: 15 residues. The ends were cut back, 0 bases at V and 4 bases at J, with 12 bases in the middle. The chain's CDR3 is CASSYSSGETYGYTF. CDR3 DNA: TGTGCCAGCAGTTACTCGTCAGGGGAGACCTATGGCTACACCTTC.

This chain uses TRBV7-2 with TRBJ2-7, with a tentative D call TRBD1 (6 bases). There are 15 residues in the CDR3. Germline CDR1 and CDR2: SGHTA and FQGNSA. Deletions cut 2 bases from V and 7 bases from J, with 18 bases between. Written as DNA, the CDR3 is TGTGCCAGCAGCTTATTTGGCTCCAGGGGACGAGAGCAGTACTTC. It encodes CASSLFGSRGREQYF.

This clone has a single count. The gene calls are TRBV5-1 and TRBJ1-1; a weak D match, TRBD1 (6 bases). Germline values: CDR1 SGHRS, CDR2 YFSETQ. V lost 4 bases to trimming and J lost 10 bases, with 17 bases between them. The CDR3 length is 13 residues. The CDR3, as DNA: TGCGCCAGCAGCCCCTCGGGACGAGGGGGAGCTTTCTTT. Translation gives CASSPSGRGGAFF.

The V gene is TRBV5-5, the J gene TRBJ2-2, with D possibly TRBD2 on 6 matching bases. V was cut by 4 bases and J by 2 bases, with 18 bases left in between. Germline V gene lookup returns CDR1 SGHKS and CDR2 YYEKEE (reference sequence). This CDR3 contains 17 residues. CDR3 sequence (DNA): TGTGCCAGCAGCCCGCGCTCCGGGGGATTTAACACCGGGGAGCTGTTTTTT. Translation gives CASSPRSGGFNTGELFF.

V and J are TRBV5-5 and TRBJ2-2; D ambiguous. CDR1 and CDR2 (germline): SGHKS, YYEKEE (reference sequence). V lost 3 bases, J lost 3 bases, and 3 bases lay in between. This CDR3 is built from 12 residues. The chain's CDR3 is CASSSYTGELFF. CDR3 coding DNA: TGTGCCAGCAGCTCCTACACCGGGGAGCTGTTTTTT.

The chain links TRBV3-1 (or the pseudogene TRBV3-2) to TRBJ2-7; 9 bases match TRBD1. V shed 6 bases, J shed 7 bases, and the junction held 7 bases outside the gene matches. Germline V gene lookup returns CDR1 LGHDT and CDR2 YNNKEL (reference sequence). The CDR3 runs to 13 residues. The CDR3: CASRNRGLEEQYF. As DNA, the CDR3 is TGTGCCAGCAGAAACAGGGGGCTGGAAGAGCAGTACTTC.

The chain has TRBV20-1 and TRBJ1-1; tentatively, D is TRBD1 (5 bases). Germline CDR1 DFQATT, CDR2 SNEGSKA (reference sequence). Deletions cut 3 bases from V and 1 base from J, with 9 bases between. The CDR3 is made up of 13 amino acids. The CDR3 nucleotides read TGCAGTGCTAGTAAGGGGAAGAACACTGAAGCTTTCTTT. Protein product: CSASKGKNTEAFF.

The V gene is TRBV19, the J gene TRBJ2-1; D is undetermined. The V end was cut by 1 base, the J end by 2 bases, with 9 bases between. CDR1 is LNHDA, CDR2 SQIVND, per germline (reference sequence). The CDR3 loop spans 15 amino acids. The CDR3 loop reads CASSIGSGTYNEQFF. The CDR3 region has the DNA TGTGCCAGTAGTATAGGTTCAGGAACCTACAATGAGCAGTTCTTC. The entire variable domain, with the rest obtained from reference TRBV19 and TRBJ2-1, is as follows: DGGITQSPKYLFRKEGQNVTLSCEQNLNHDAMYWYRQDPGQGLRLIYYSQIVNDFQKGDIAEGYSVSREKKESFPLTVTSAQKNPTAFYLCASSIGSGTYNEQFFGPGTRLTVL.

The rearrangement links TRBV5-4 to TRBJ1-1; no clear D gene. The V end lost 4 bases, the J end lost 0 bases, and 10 bases lay between the germline ends. CDR3 length: 14 residues. Germline V gives CDR1 SGHNT, CDR2 YYREEE (reference sequence). The CDR3 protein is CASSSGWMNTEAFF. The CDR3 DNA sequence: TGTGCCAGCAGCAGCGGGTGGATGAACACTGAAGCTTTCTTT.

This chain links TRBV6-5 with TRBJ1-4; 7 bases are a match to TRBD1. The CDR3 spans 14 residues. CDR1 MNHEY and CDR2 SVGAGI come from the germline V gene. V was clipped by 6 bases and J by 6 bases; unmatched bases: 7. The CDR3 DNA reads TGTGCCAGCAGACGAGGGGGCCCGGATGAAAAACTGTTTTTT. Translating it yields CASRRGGPDEKLFF.

The chain combines TRBV7-2 with TRBJ1-2; weak D call: TRBD1 (6 bases). Trimming took 1 base from V and 7 from J, leaving 19 bases between them. The germline gives CDR1 SGHTA, CDR2 FQGNSA. The length of the CDR3 is 16 residues. In DNA form, the CDR3 reads TGTGCCAGCAGCTTAGGTAGGACAGAGTCTTCGGGTGGCTACACCTTC. This encodes CASSLGRTESSGGYTF. Combining the CDR3 with reference TRBV7-2 and TRBJ1-2 gives the whole variable domain GAGVSQSPSNKVTEKGKDVELRCDPISGHTALYWYRQSLGQGLEFLIYFQGNSAPDKSGLPSDRFSAERTGGSVSTLTIQRTQQEDSAVYLCASSLGRTESSGGYTFGSGTRLTVV.

The chain combines TRBV24-1 with TRBJ2-1; tentatively, D is TRBD2 (5 bases). Trimming took off 1 base at V and 8 bases at J, with 14 bases between the two ends. This CDR3 is 15 amino acids long. CDR1 and CDR2 from the germline V gene are KGHDR and SFDVKD. In DNA form, the CDR3 reads TGTGCCACCAGTGATTTCTCACCGGGGAGCGATGAGCAGTTCTTC. Protein sequence: CATSDFSPGSDEQFF.

The J gene is TRBJ1-1, the V gene TRBV9; D is perhaps TRBD1 (6 bases). The CDR3 sequence is 14 residues long. Germline CDR1 and CDR2: SGDLS and YYNGEE. V was cut by 3 bases and J by 5 bases, with 14 bases left in between. The CDR3 DNA sequence: TGTGCCAGCAGCGGGGCGACAGGAGCGACTGAAGCTTTCTTT. Amino acids: CASSGATGATEAFF.